The 29 T cell receptor beta chains below come from one sample, sequenced in a study of T cells in Graves' hyperthyroidism and ophthalmopathy. Authors of the study amplified TCR beta CDR3 regions from RNA transcripts. The study used the HTBI primer set for a first-round RT-PCR of the TCR CDR3. MiXCR, applied by TCRdb to the multiplex PCR reads, yields one record per CDR3 protein. The data show some 500,000 distinct CDR3 sequences, with under 15% seen just once and around 17% held by the top ten. The sample comprised blood. Receptor source: a woman under 30 with Graves' hyperthyroidism.

This clonotype has ten or more counts. The rearrangement joins TRBV9 to TRBJ2-1, with 8 positions matching TRBD2. The germline V gene has CDR1 SGDLS and CDR2 YYNGEE. The J segment lost 2 bases and the V segment lost 2 bases, leaving 3 bases of the junction unmatched. The CDR3 runs 15 residues. The CDR3 sequence is CASSVSGTPYNEQFF. DNA for the CDR3: TGTGCCAGCAGCGTTAGCGGGACGCCCTACAATGAGCAGTTCTTC.

This clonotype was picked up many times. The chain is built from TRBV9 and TRBJ2-3, with 14 bases fitting TRBD2. Germline V gene sequence: CDR1 SGDLS, CDR2 YYNGEE. CDR3 size: 15 residues. Trimming at V came to 3 bases and at J to 7 bases, leaving 4 bases not matched to a gene. Here the CDR3 reads CASSAGLAGGHTQYF. The DNA of the CDR3 is TGTGCCAGCAGCGCCGGACTAGCGGGAGGACATACGCAGTATTTT.

This clonotype has a count of ten or more. This chain links TRBV11-3 with TRBJ2-7; weak D call: TRBD2 (6 bases). This CDR3 comprises 14 residues. Trimming stripped 6 bases from V and 6 bases from J, with 18 bases between. CDR1 is SGHNT, CDR2 YENEEA, per germline. For the CDR3, the DNA is TGTGCCAGCAGACGACGTAGCGGAACAGTCGAGCAGTACTTC. Translating it yields CASRRRSGTVEQYF.

This clonotype turned up a few times. The rearrangement uses TRBV7-9 and TRBJ1-2, with 9 bases identical to TRBD1. CDR1 is SEHNR, CDR2 FQNEAQ, per germline (reference sequence). After removal of 6 bases from V and 0 bases from J, the junction contained 8 bases not matched to a gene. The CDR3 has 16 residues. Written as DNA, the CDR3 is TGTGCCAGCAGGCAATTCCGGGACAGGGCTAACTATGGCTACACCTTC. Translated: CASRQFRDRANYGYTF.

This clonotype was picked up many times. The chain joins TRBV6-1 to TRBJ1-1, with D possibly TRBD1 on 6 matching bases. The CDR3 runs to 15 residues. V lost 2 bases, J lost 5 bases, and 15 bases lay in between. Germline CDR1 MNHNS, CDR2 SASEGT. The CDR3 sequence is CASSELGGQGTEAFF. CDR3 nucleotides: TGTGCCAGCAGTGAACTTGGGGGGCAGGGGACTGAAGCTTTCTTT.

The chain uses TRBV25-1 and TRBJ1-1, with 8 nucleotides matching TRBD1. This CDR3 comprises 13 residues. Germline loops: CDR1 MGHDK, CDR2 SYGVNS. V shed 6 bases, J shed 4 bases, and the junction held 4 bases outside the gene matches. Written as DNA, the CDR3 is TGTGCCAGCAGGAACACAGGGGGCACTGAAGCTTTCTTT. The encoded protein is CASRNTGGTEAFF.

This sequence joins TRBV11-2 and TRBJ1-2; D remains unclear. V dropped 7 bases and J dropped 2 bases, with 14 bases sitting between them. There are 14 residues in the CDR3. CDR1 and CDR2 from the germline V gene are SGHAT and FQNNGV. CDR3 loop: CASTPTTSNYGYTF. The CDR3 DNA reads as TGTGCCAGCACCCCAACTACATCGAACTATGGCTACACCTTC.

The chain has TRBV5-1 and TRBJ2-3; 7 nucleotides agree with TRBD1. This CDR3 is built from 14 residues. Germline-derived CDR1 and CDR2 are SGHRS and YFSETQ. Losses at the gene ends were 4 bases for V and 5 bases for J; bases not matched to a gene: 7. DNA of the CDR3: TGCGCCAGCAGCCGACAGGGCCTCTTAGATACGCAGTATTTT. Amino acids: CASSRQGLLDTQYF.

Ten or more counts support this clonotype. This chain links TRBV12-5 with TRBJ1-2; 7 nucleotides agree with TRBD1. The CDR3 extends over 16 amino acids. After removal of 5 bases from V and 0 bases from J, the junction contained 9 bases not matched to a gene. Germline V gives CDR1 LGHNT, CDR2 FRNRAP. The CDR3 spells CASGPRSGGPNYGYTF. The CDR3 DNA follows: TGTGCTAGTGGTCCTCGGTCAGGGGGGCCTAACTATGGCTACACCTTC.

The rearrangement joins TRBV5-6 to TRBJ2-1, with TRBD2 matching 7 bases. V trimming: 2 bases; J trimming: 4 bases; junction bases outside the gene matches: 6. The germline CDR1 and CDR2 sequences are SGHDT and YYEEEE. CDR3 size: 15 residues. Written as DNA, the CDR3 is TGTGCCAGCAGCTTTGGGGACTACCTGTACAATGAGCAGTTCTTC. Protein: CASSFGDYLYNEQFF. The full variable domain, with the rest looked up from reference TRBV5-6 and TRBJ2-1, is DAGVTQSPTHLIKTRGQQVTLRCSPKSGHDTVSWYQQALGQGPQFIFQYYEEEERQRGNFPDRFSGHQFPNYSSELNVNALLLGDSALYLCASSFGDYLYNEQFFGPGTRLTVL.

The sample holds many counts of this clonotype. The chain couples TRBV7-9 to TRBJ2-3; D remains ambiguous. The V gene lost 5 bases and the J gene lost 3 bases, with 12 bases spanning the gap. Germline V CDR1 and CDR2: SEHNR, FQNEAQ (reference sequence). The CDR3 spans 14 residues. Written as DNA, the CDR3 is TGTGCCAGCAGCGCCCCTGAAGCAACAGATACGCAGTATTTT. Amino acid sequence: CASSAPEATDTQYF.

At least ten counts were recorded for this clonotype. The V gene is TRBV6-1, the J gene TRBJ2-5, with 12 bases matching TRBD1. Germline CDR1 MNHNS, CDR2 SASEGT. The CDR3 has 14 residues. V was pared by 8 bases and J by 5 bases, with 6 bases of the junction left unmatched. CDR3 protein: CASGTGGAGETQYF. CDR3 DNA sequence: TGTGCCAGCGGGACAGGGGGCGCAGGCGAGACCCAGTACTTC.

V is TRBV5-5 and J is TRBJ1-6, with 9 bases aligning to TRBD1. The CDR3 is 14 amino acids. Germline V gene data show CDR1 as SGHKS and CDR2 as YYEKEE (reference sequence). V was clipped by 4 bases and J by 9 bases; unmatched bases: 5. CDR3 protein: CASSLRQGGSPLHF. CDR3 in DNA: TGTGCCAGCAGCCTTCGACAGGGGGGTTCACCCCTCCACTTT.

This clonotype occurred a few times. The chain has TRBV25-1 and TRBJ2-1; 7 bases line up with TRBD1. This CDR3 comprises 13 residues. Unmatched junction bases numbered 6, after V lost 4 bases and J lost 9 bases. Germline V CDR1 and CDR2: MGHDK, SYGVNS. For the CDR3, the DNA is TGTGCCAGCAGTGGGGACAGTAGCCCTGAGCAGTTCTTC. It specifies CASSGDSSPEQFF.

This clonotype was observed at least ten times. V usage is TRBV11-1 and J usage is TRBJ2-1; maybe TRBD2 (6 bases). Germline V lookup: CDR1 SGHAT, CDR2 FQDESV (reference sequence). The length of the CDR3 is 15 residues. V lost 6 bases and J lost 0, with 12 bases in between. The CDR3 region is CASRLAPSSYNEQFF. The CDR3 DNA reads as TGTGCCAGCAGACTAGCACCAAGCTCCTACAATGAGCAGTTCTTC.

This clonotype was recorded at least ten times. The CDR3 sequence: CANGGSNYGYTF. In DNA, the CDR3 is TGTGCCAACGGGGGCAGTAACTATGGCTACACCTTC. V usage is TRBV10-3 and J usage is TRBJ1-2; D is possibly TRBD1 (6 bases). Trimming took off 10 bases at V and 1 base at J, with 10 bases between the two ends. Germline CDR1 is ENHRY and CDR2 is SYGVKD. This CDR3 spans 12 amino acids.

This rearrangement joins TRBV2 to TRBJ1-2; 7 bases map to TRBD1. V gave up 4 bases and J gave up 8 bases; unmatched junction bases: 7. Germline CDR1 SNHLY, CDR2 FYNNEI. This CDR3 comprises 13 residues. The CDR3: CASSGQGGLGYTF. DNA for the CDR3: TGTGCCAGCAGTGGGCAGGGGGGTCTCGGCTACACCTTC.

There are many counts of this clonotype. This chain uses TRBV18 with TRBJ1-5; a weak D match, TRBD1 (6 bases). Germline V CDR1 and CDR2: KGHSH, LQKENI. Trimming left V 6 bases short and J 1 base short, with 13 bases between. The CDR3 is 15 amino acids. CDR3 region: CASSPGHISNQPQHF. The CDR3 region has the DNA TGTGCCAGCTCTCCGGGACACATAAGCAATCAGCCCCAGCATTTT. The full variable domain, in which reference TRBV18 and TRBJ1-5 provide the parts outside the CDR3, is NAGVMQNPRHLVRRRGQEARLRCSPMKGHSHVYWYRQLPEEGLKFMVYLQKENIIDESGMPKERFSAEFPKEGPSILRIQQVVRGDSAAYFCASSPGHISNQPQHFGDGTRLSIL.

This clonotype showed up many times. DNA for the CDR3: TGTGCCAGCCAGACTTCCCCCTCGGGCAATGAGCAGTTCTTC. This encodes CASQTSPSGNEQFF. V usage is TRBV12-3 or TRBV12-4 and J usage is TRBJ2-1; D remains unclear. V lost 8 bases and J lost 6, with 17 bases in between. The CDR3 runs 14 residues.

V and J are TRBV7-9 and TRBJ1-3, with D hard to call. V shed 1 base and J shed 4 bases, with 11 bases lying between them. The CDR3 spans 15 residues. Per germline, CDR1 SEHNR and CDR2 FQNEAQ (reference sequence). In DNA, the CDR3 is TGTGCCAGCAGCTTAGGTCTACCGCCAGGAAACACCATATATTTT. Translated: CASSLGLPPGNTIYF.

The chain combines TRBV12-3 or TRBV12-4 with TRBJ2-5, with 9 nucleotides matching TRBD2. CDR3 length: 15 amino acids. J was trimmed by 2 bases and V by 6 bases; bases with no gene match: 7. This CDR3 reads CASRGTSKGQETQYF. DNA for the CDR3: TGTGCCAGCAGGGGGACTAGCAAGGGGCAAGAGACCCAGTACTTC.

This clonotype was found many times. The rearrangement joins TRBV18 to TRBJ1-4, with D possibly being TRBD1 (5 bases). CDR1 is KGHSH and CDR2 is LQKENI in the germline V gene. V shed 4 bases and J shed 8 bases, with 11 bases lying between them. This CDR3 has 13 residues. The CDR3 DNA is TGTGCCAGCTCACGCGGGGGTAGCGAAAAACTGTTTTTT. Amino acid sequence: CASSRGGSEKLFF.

This clonotype has ten or more counts. The chain recombines TRBV10-3 with TRBJ1-3, with TRBD1 matching 9 bases. The J segment lost 0 bases and the V segment lost 6 bases, leaving 3 bases of the junction unmatched. The CDR3 spans 15 residues. Germline V gene sequence: CDR1 ENHRY, CDR2 SYGVKD. Here the CDR3 DNA reads TGTGCCATCAGGGGGACAGGGAACTCTGGAAACACCATATATTTT. It codes for CAIRGTGNSGNTIYF.

The chain couples TRBV27 to TRBJ2-1; 9 bases match TRBD2. V shed 6 bases and J 5 bases; nucleotides not matched to a gene: 23. The CDR3 spans 20 residues. CDR1 and CDR2 (germline): MNHEY, SMNVEV (reference sequence). CDR3 in amino acids: CASRPEAPVLAGFGDNEQFF. CDR3 nucleotide sequence: TGTGCCAGCAGACCGGAAGCCCCAGTTCTAGCGGGATTCGGGGACAATGAGCAGTTCTTC.

This clonotype was found a few times. The chain employs TRBV24-1 and TRBJ2-1; D might be TRBD2 (6 bases). CDR3 size: 17 residues. The V and J ends lost 2 bases and 0 bases respectively, with 13 bases between them. CDR1 and CDR2 from the germline V gene are KGHDR and SFDVKD. The CDR3 DNA sequence: TGTGCCACCAGTGATTCAATAGCGGAAAGCTCCTACAATGAGCAGTTCTTC. It specifies CATSDSIAESSYNEQFF.

CDR3 in amino acids: CASSLDGQGAYNEQFF. The CDR3 bases are TGTGCCAGCAGCTTAGATGGCCAGGGGGCCTACAATGAGCAGTTCTTC. The J gene is TRBJ2-1, the V gene TRBV7-2; 7 positions agree with TRBD1. The V and J ends lost 1 base and 2 bases, in that order; junction bases with no gene match: 5. From germline, CDR1 is SGHTA and CDR2 FQGNSA. The CDR3 contains 16 residues.

In the case of this clonotype: Being one base from a much bigger clone, this may be a read error. The V and J genes are TRBV7-3 and TRBJ2-1; 9 bases map to TRBD2. Germline V gene data show CDR1 as SGHTA and CDR2 as FQGTGA. The CDR3 length is 16 residues. The CDR3 here is CSSSKTSGSSYNEQFF. CDR3 coding DNA: TGTTCCAGCAGCAAGACTAGCGGCAGCTCCTACAATGAGCAGTTCTTC.

In its sample, this clonotype was seen a few times. CDR3 sequence reads: CASRVVGGVNEQFF. CDR3 nucleotide sequence: TGTGCCAGTAGGGTTGTGGGAGGGGTCAATGAGCAGTTCTTC. The rearrangement joins TRBV19 to TRBJ2-1; the match to TRBD2 covers 7 bases. V dropped 6 bases and J dropped 6; count of bases not matched to a gene: 8. This CDR3 is 14 amino acids long. CDR1 is LNHDA and CDR2 is SQIVND in the germline V gene (reference sequence).

Many counts were recorded for this clonotype. The chain carries TRBV13 and TRBJ2-1, with TRBD2 matching over 7 bases. The CDR3 sequence is 14 residues long. After removal of 8 bases from V and 4 bases from J, the junction contained 8 bases not matched to a gene. Germline V CDR1 and CDR2: PRHDT, FYEKMQ (reference sequence). The DNA of the CDR3 is TGTGCCAGCCGAAGGGCTAGCGGTTACAATGAGCAGTTCTTC. This translates into CASRRASGYNEQFF.